Each of the 29 T cell receptor beta chains below was sequenced from the same sample in a study of long-term antiretroviral therapy in people with HIV. Survey-level immunoSEQ v3.0 assays were run. TCRdb's table, derived via immunoSEQ multiplex PCR, lists solely in-frame clones and lacks some. The top ten hold under 5.5% of the sample, which has roughly 15,000 clones, roughly 94% seen once. The sequencing here drew on unsorted PBMCs, taken roughly 6.2 years after starting antiretroviral therapy. These receptors originate from a woman aged 45-59 years with HIV.

This clone has a single count. V usage is TRBV7-8 and J usage is TRBJ1-4; TRBD1 agrees at 7 bases. The CDR3 length is 15 residues. Germline V CDR1 and CDR2: SGHVS, FQNEAQ. V shed 1 base, J shed 8 bases, and the junction held 7 bases outside the gene matches. CDR3 amino acids: CASSLDTGVGEKLFF. In DNA form, the CDR3 reads TGTGCCAGCAGCTTAGACACAGGGGTTGGGGAAAAACTGTTTTTT.

As DNA, the CDR3 is TGTGCCAGCAGCTTAAATTGGGAATCCTACGAGCAGTACTTC. Amino acid sequence: CASSLNWESYEQYF. This chain uses TRBV7-9 with TRBJ2-7, with D unclear. Germline CDR1 and CDR2: SEHNR and FQNEAQ (reference sequence). The germline V and J ends were trimmed by 2 bases and 1 base, with 9 bases remaining between them. This CDR3 has 14 amino acids.

DNA for the CDR3: TGTGCCAGCATGGAGCGGGGAACGAACACCGGGGAGCTGTTTTTT. Amino acid sequence: CASMERGTNTGELFF. This chain links TRBV2 with TRBJ2-2; 7 nucleotides agree with TRBD2. V lost 7 bases to trimming and J lost 0 bases; unmatched junction nucleotides: 5. Germline CDR1 and CDR2: SNHLY and FYNNEI. The CDR3 length is 15 residues.

The gene calls are TRBV13 and TRBJ2-6; D not resolved. Germline assignment: CDR1 PRHDT and CDR2 FYEKMQ (reference sequence). The V and J ends lost 3 bases and 1 base respectively, with 7 bases between them. The CDR3 totals 15 residues. The CDR3 sequence: CASSFIGSGANVLTF. The CDR3 DNA reads TGTGCCAGCAGCTTTATAGGGTCTGGGGCCAACGTCCTGACTTTC.

The chain uses TRBV28 and TRBJ2-2, with unresolved D. This CDR3 region has 14 residues. The V end lost 7 bases, the J end lost 3 bases, and 12 bases lay between the germline ends. Per germline, CDR1 MDHEN and CDR2 SYDVKM. The CDR3 loop is CASIGRVDTGELFF. The CDR3 DNA reads TGTGCCAGCATTGGACGCGTGGACACCGGGGAGCTGTTTTTT.

This chain joins TRBV21-1 and TRBJ2-7. TRBV21-1 represents a pseudogene. The CDR3 is made up of 16 amino acids. This chain's CDR3 is CASSEDVGRFPYEQYF. The CDR3 nucleotides read TGTGCCAGCAGTGAGGACGTTGGGCGTTTTCCCTACGAGCAGTACTTC.

The chain is built from TRBV6-1 and TRBJ2-7; 7 nucleotides agree with TRBD2. The CDR3 spans 13 residues. Trimming at V came to 0 bases and at J to 10 bases, leaving 6 bases not matched to a gene. Per germline, CDR1 MNHNS and CDR2 SASEGT. As DNA, the CDR3 is TGTGCCAGCAGTGAAGCGCCTGGGAGGGGCCAGTACTTC. Protein sequence: CASSEAPGRGQYF.

The chain combines TRBV4-1 with TRBJ2-5, with D possibly being TRBD2 (6 bases). Germline values: CDR1 MGHRA, CDR2 YSYEKL. V dropped 3 bases and J dropped 4 bases, with 15 bases sitting between them. This CDR3 region has 15 residues. The CDR3 DNA reads TGCGCCAGCAGCCAGGGTCAGGCGGGGTTAGAGACCCAGTACTTC. Its translation is CASSQGQAGLETQYF.

The chain has TRBV7-9 and TRBJ2-7; D gene unclear. V was cut by 6 bases and J by 2 bases, with 14 bases left in between. The CDR3 extends over 14 amino acids. Germline-derived CDR1 and CDR2 are SEHNR and FQNEAQ (reference sequence). The CDR3 DNA sequence: TGTGCCAGCAGGCCTGGTAGGGCACCCTACGAGCAGTACTTC. Amino acid sequence: CASRPGRAPYEQYF.

The rearrangement joins TRBV28 to TRBJ2-3; 12 bases match TRBD2. Looked up from germline, CDR1 is MDHEN and CDR2 is SYDVKM. The CDR3 has 16 amino acids. Trimming at V came to 4 bases and at J to 6 bases, leaving 8 bases not matched to a gene. CDR3: CASSSPTSGRGDTQYF. Written as DNA, the CDR3 is TGTGCCAGCAGTTCCCCGACTAGCGGGAGAGGTGATACGCAGTATTTT.

This clone came up once. This chain uses TRBV13 with TRBJ2-7, with TRBD1 matching over 7 bases. CDR1 is PRHDT, CDR2 FYEKMQ, per germline (reference sequence). This CDR3 has 16 residues. Trimming took 4 bases from V and 4 from J; bases not matched to a gene: 13. The CDR3 here is CASSSRPGQPPYEQYF. CDR3 coding DNA: TGTGCCAGCAGCTCAAGACCGGGACAGCCACCTTACGAGCAGTACTTC.

The V and J genes are TRBV5-4 and TRBJ2-5, with D possibly TRBD2 on 5 matching bases. V lost 4 bases and J 3 bases, leaving 25 bases between the germline ends. The length of the CDR3 is 18 residues. In germline, CDR1 is SGHNT, CDR2 YYREEE (reference sequence). CDR3 DNA sequence: TGTGCCAGCAGCCGAAAACTAGTTCCGGCCAAAGCTGAAGAGACCCAGTACTTC. Translated, it gives CASSRKLVPAKAEETQYF.

The V and J genes are TRBV7-9 and TRBJ1-2; 10 nucleotides match TRBD1. V lost 3 bases, J lost 6 bases, and 7 bases stayed unmatched. This CDR3 spans 15 amino acids. CDR1 and CDR2 from the germline V gene are SEHNR and FQNEAQ (reference sequence). CDR3 coding DNA: TGTGCCAGCAGCTTCGGACAGGGGGTGGTGGATGGCTACACCTTC. Translating gives CASSFGQGVVDGYTF.

The chain combines TRBV19 with TRBJ1-2, with a possible D match to TRBD1 (6 bases). V gave up 6 bases and J gave up 10 bases, with 15 bases separating them. The CDR3 runs to 12 residues. CDR1 and CDR2 (germline): LNHDA, SQIVND (reference sequence). In DNA, the CDR3 is TGTGCCAGTAGGAATACAGGGTGGAACTACACCTTC. This translates into CASRNTGWNYTF.

The rearrangement joins TRBV2 to TRBJ2-2, with D maybe TRBD2 (5 bases). CDR3 size: 12 residues. Germline CDR1 and CDR2: SNHLY and FYNNEI. Trimming pared 5 bases from V and 9 bases from J, leaving 10 bases between. The CDR3: CASSSGNRELFF. DNA for the CDR3: TGTGCCAGCAGTTCGGGGAACCGGGAGCTGTTTTTT.

V usage is TRBV29-1 and J usage is TRBJ2-3; 10 nucleotides agree with TRBD2. Germline V gene sequence: CDR1 SQVTM, CDR2 ANQGSEA. This CDR3 spans 14 amino acids. Germline trimming cut 2 bases from V and 2 bases from J; bases unmatched to any gene: 1. CDR3 protein: CSVETSGNTDTQYF. The CDR3 nucleotides read TGCAGCGTTGAAACTAGCGGGAACACAGATACGCAGTATTTT.

This clone was picked up one time. The rearrangement links TRBV5-1 to TRBJ1-4; 7 bases are a match to TRBD1. Germline V lookup: CDR1 SGHRS, CDR2 YFSETQ. The ends lost 6 bases at V and 4 bases at J; junction bases unmatched: 12. The CDR3 has 16 amino acids. CDR3: CASKPEGTAINEKLFF. The CDR3 bases are TGCGCCAGCAAGCCAGAAGGGACAGCCATTAATGAAAAACTGTTTTTT.

This chain uses TRBV7-2 with TRBJ2-1, with 7 bases that match TRBD2. There are 16 residues in the CDR3. V lost 3 bases, J lost 4 bases, and 9 bases stayed unmatched. CDR1 and CDR2 from the germline V gene are SGHTA and FQGNSA. Written as DNA, the CDR3 is TGTGCCAGCAGCTTTCGGACGGGACTAACGTACAATGAGCAGTTCTTC. Encoded protein: CASSFRTGLTYNEQFF. Filled out from reference TRBV7-2 and TRBJ2-1, the complete variable domain reads GAGVSQSPSNKVTEKGKDVELRCDPISGHTALYWYRQSLGQGLEFLIYFQGNSAPDKSGLPSDRFSAERTGGSVSTLTIQRTQQEDSAVYLCASSFRTGLTYNEQFFGPGTRLTVL.

The chain carries TRBV2 and TRBJ1-5, with TRBD1 as a possible D gene (6 bases). V was cut by 4 bases and J by 4 bases, with 8 bases left in between. This CDR3 has 13 residues. CDR1 and CDR2 from the germline V gene are SNHLY and FYNNEI. This CDR3 reads CASSGQGNQPQHF. Here the CDR3 DNA reads TGTGCCAGCAGTGGGCAGGGGAATCAGCCCCAGCATTTT.

Here the CDR3 DNA reads TGCGCCAGCAGCCAAGTAGTCAGGGAGGACACTGAAGCTTTCTTT. Translation: CASSQVVREDTEAFF. This sequence joins TRBV4-1 and TRBJ1-1; D may be TRBD1 (5 bases). This CDR3 is built from 15 residues. V was cut by 1 base and J by 3 bases, with 12 bases left in between. Germline lookup yields CDR1 MGHRA and CDR2 YSYEKL.

The chain combines TRBV9 with TRBJ2-1, with D hard to call. Germline CDR1 is SGDLS and CDR2 is YYNGEE. The CDR3 spans 12 residues. Trimming shortened V by 0 bases and J by 7 bases, and 5 bases separated the two germline ends. The CDR3, as DNA: TGTGCCAGCAGCGTAGGAGAGAATGAGCAGTTCTTC. It codes for CASSVGENEQFF.

The chain is built from TRBV2 and TRBJ1-2; D gene uncertain. The CDR3 length is 13 residues. V was clipped by 5 bases and J by 5 bases, with 12 bases between them. Germline-derived CDR1 and CDR2 are SNHLY and FYNNEI. CDR3 residues: CASSMVMAYGYTF. The CDR3 nucleotides are TGTGCCAGCAGTATGGTCATGGCTTATGGCTACACCTTC.

J is TRBJ2-7 and V is TRBV6-1, with unresolved D. The length of the CDR3 is 12 residues. The V gene lost 7 bases and the J gene lost 0 bases, with 7 bases spanning the gap. Germline lookup yields CDR1 MNHNS and CDR2 SASEGT. CDR3 sequence: CASTQSSYEQYF. CDR3 nucleotide sequence: TGTGCCAGCACACAGAGCTCCTACGAGCAGTACTTC.

V and J are TRBV29-1 and TRBJ1-1, with D uncertain. Trimming stripped 2 bases from V and 0 bases from J, with 10 bases between. Germline CDR1 is SQVTM and CDR2 is ANQGSEA. CDR3 length: 14 residues. The chain's CDR3 is CSVERASMNTEAFF. The CDR3 nucleotides are TGCAGCGTTGAACGTGCATCCATGAACACTGAAGCTTTCTTT.

This clone has a single count. V is TRBV6-1 and J is TRBJ1-2, with a weak D call TRBD1 (5 bases). This CDR3 region has 15 residues. The germline V gene has CDR1 MNHNS and CDR2 SASEGT. Trimming cost V 3 bases and J 4 bases, with 15 bases left between them. CDR3 in amino acids: CASSDPGRDLYGYTF. CDR3 nucleotides: TGTGCCAGCAGTGACCCGGGACGGGACCTCTATGGCTACACCTTC.

This sequence joins TRBV5-1 and TRBJ2-1; 8 nucleotides agree with TRBD2. In germline, CDR1 is SGHRS, CDR2 YFSETQ. After removal of 3 bases from V and 0 bases from J, the junction contained 2 bases not matched to a gene. CDR3 size: 15 residues. The CDR3 nucleotides are TGCGCCAGCAGCTCGAGCGGGAGCTCCTACAATGAGCAGTTCTTC. Translating gives CASSSSGSSYNEQFF.

This chain connects TRBV7-2 to TRBJ1-4; D unresolved. There are 17 residues in the CDR3. CDR1 is SGHTA and CDR2 is FQGNSA in the germline V gene. Trimming stripped 2 bases from V and 1 base from J, with 14 bases between. CDR3 coding DNA: TGTGCCAGCAGCTTACTAGGTTGGACGGAAACTAATGAAAAACTGTTTTTT. Its translation is CASSLLGWTETNEKLFF. Variable domain in full (rest from reference TRBV7-2 and TRBJ1-4): GAGVSQSPSNKVTEKGKDVELRCDPISGHTALYWYRQSLGQGLEFLIYFQGNSAPDKSGLPSDRFSAERTGGSVSTLTIQRTQQEDSAVYLCASSLLGWTETNEKLFFGSGTQLSVL.

The CDR3 DNA reads TGTGCCAGCAGCGCCGGGACTAGCCGAAGCAATGAGCAGTTCTTC. Its translation is CASSAGTSRSNEQFF. The V and J genes are TRBV11-3 and TRBJ2-1; TRBD2 agrees at 9 bases. Germline CDR1 is SGHNT and CDR2 is YENEEA. The CDR3 loop spans 15 amino acids. V trimming: 5 bases; J trimming: 6 bases; junction bases outside the gene matches: 8.

This clone qualifies as medium-sized (0.01 to 0.1%). The DNA of the CDR3 is TGTGCCAGCAGTCCTCCTACGCAGGGGCCCTACGAGCAGTACTTC. As protein: CASSPPTQGPYEQYF. The V call is TRBV28, the J call TRBJ2-7, with D possibly matching TRBD1 (6 bases). Germline V gene data show CDR1 as MDHEN and CDR2 as SYDVKM. The V gene lost 5 bases and the J gene lost 2 bases, with 16 bases spanning the gap. The CDR3 is 15 residues long.